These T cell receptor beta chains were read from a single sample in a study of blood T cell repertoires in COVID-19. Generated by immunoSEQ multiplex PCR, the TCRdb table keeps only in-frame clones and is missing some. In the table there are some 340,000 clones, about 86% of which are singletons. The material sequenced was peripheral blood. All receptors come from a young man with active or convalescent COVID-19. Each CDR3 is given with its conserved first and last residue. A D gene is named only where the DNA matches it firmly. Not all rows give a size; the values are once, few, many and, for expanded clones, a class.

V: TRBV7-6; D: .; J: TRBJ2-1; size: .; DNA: TGTGCCAGCAGGCCCCGGAGTGGTGAGCAGTTCTTC; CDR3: CASRPRSGEQFF
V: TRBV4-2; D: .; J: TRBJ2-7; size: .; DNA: TGTGCCAGCAGCCAAGAGGTAGAGGGCGCTACGGGGCAGTACTTC; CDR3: CASSQEVEGATGQYF
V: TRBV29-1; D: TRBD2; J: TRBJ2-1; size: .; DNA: TGCAGCGTTTCTGAAAATGGACTAGCGGGCAATGAGCAGTTCTTC; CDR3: CSVSENGLAGNEQFF
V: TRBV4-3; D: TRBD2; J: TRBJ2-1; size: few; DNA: TGCGCCAGCAGCATGGAGCTCTCGACTAGCCGGGAGCAGTTCTTC; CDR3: CASSMELSTSREQFF
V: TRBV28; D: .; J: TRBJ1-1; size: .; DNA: TGTGCCAGCAGAGGGGCACCGAACACTGAAGCTTTCTTT; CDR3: CASRGAPNTEAFF
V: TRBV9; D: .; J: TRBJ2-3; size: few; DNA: TGTGCCAGCAGCGTGGGCCCAAGCACAGATACGCAGTATTTT; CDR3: CASSVGPSTDTQYF
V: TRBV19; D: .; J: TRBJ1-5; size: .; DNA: TGTGCCAGTAGTATAGTCCGGACAGGCAATCAGCCCCAGCATTTT; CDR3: CASSIVRTGNQPQHF
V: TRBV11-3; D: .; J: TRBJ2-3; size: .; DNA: TGTGCCAGCAGCCGTGGGGAGACAGATACGCAGTATTTT; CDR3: CASSRGETDTQYF
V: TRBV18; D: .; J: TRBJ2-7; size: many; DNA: TGTGCCAGCTCATACAGGGACGAGCAGTACTTC; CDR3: CASSYRDEQYF
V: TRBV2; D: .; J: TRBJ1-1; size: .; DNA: TGTGCCAGCAGTGGACAGCCTTTGAACACTGAAGCTTTCTTT; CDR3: CASSGQPLNTEAFF
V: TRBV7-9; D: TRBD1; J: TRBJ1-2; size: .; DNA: TGTGCCAGCAGCTCCCGGACAGGTTCCCTTCTTTATGGCTACACCTTC; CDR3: CASSSRTGSLLYGYTF
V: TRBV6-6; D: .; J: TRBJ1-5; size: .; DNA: TGTGCCAGCTCCCTAAATAGCAATCAGCCCCAGCATTTT; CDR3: CASSLNSNQPQHF
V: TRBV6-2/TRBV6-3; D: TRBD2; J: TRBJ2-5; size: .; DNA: TGTGCCAGCAACCCTGGCCCCTCATTAGCGGGACAAGAGACCCAGTACTTC; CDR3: CASNPGPSLAGQETQYF
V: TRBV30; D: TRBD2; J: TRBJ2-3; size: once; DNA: TGTGCCTGGAGCCCAGGGACTAGCGGTGCGGATACGCAGTATTTT; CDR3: CAWSPGTSGADTQYF
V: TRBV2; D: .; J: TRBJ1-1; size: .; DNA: TGTGCCAGCAGTTTCTCAGGGTCGCGGCCTGAAGCTTTCTTT; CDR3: CASSFSGSRPEAFF
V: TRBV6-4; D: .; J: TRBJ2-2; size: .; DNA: TGTGCCAGCGCAGGGTACGCGAACACCGGGGAGCTGTTTTTT; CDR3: CASAGYANTGELFF
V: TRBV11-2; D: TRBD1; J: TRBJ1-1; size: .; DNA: TGTGCCAGCAGCTTAGATGTGGCCAGGGGGTCCACTGAAGCTTTCTTT; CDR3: CASSLDVARGSTEAFF
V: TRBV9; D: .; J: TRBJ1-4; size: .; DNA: TGTGCCAGCAGCGTACAGGGGCGAACTAATGAAAAACTGTTTTTT; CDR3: CASSVQGRTNEKLFF
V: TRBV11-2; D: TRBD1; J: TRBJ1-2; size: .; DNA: TGTGCCAGCAGCCACAGGGGATACGTGGATGGCTACACCTTC; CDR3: CASSHRGYVDGYTF
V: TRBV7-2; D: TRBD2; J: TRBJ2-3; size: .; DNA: TGTGCCAGCAGCTCTGGACTAGCGGGGGCTCGCACAGATACGCAGTATTTT; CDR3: CASSSGLAGARTDTQYF
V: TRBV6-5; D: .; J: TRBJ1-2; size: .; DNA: TGTGCCAGCAACCAGGACACTTGGTATGGCTACACCTTC; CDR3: CASNQDTWYGYTF
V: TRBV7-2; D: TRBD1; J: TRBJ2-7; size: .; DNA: TGTGCCAGCAGCCCTTCCCCTGACAGGGGCTACGAGCAGTACTTC; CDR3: CASSPSPDRGYEQYF
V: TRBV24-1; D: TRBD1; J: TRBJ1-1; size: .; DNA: TGTGCCACCAGCCGGACAGGGACGACTGAAGCTTTCTTT; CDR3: CATSRTGTTEAFF
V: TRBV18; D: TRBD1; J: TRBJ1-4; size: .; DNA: TGTGCCAGCTCACCGACAGGGGTTAATGAAAAACTGTTTTTT; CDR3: CASSPTGVNEKLFF
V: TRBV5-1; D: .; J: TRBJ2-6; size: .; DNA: TGCGCCAGCAGCTTTGGCGCGGCGAGCTCTGGGGCCAACGTCCTGACTTTC; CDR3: CASSFGAASSGANVLTF
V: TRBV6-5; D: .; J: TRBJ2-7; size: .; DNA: TGTGCCAGCAGTTACGTAGGGGATCGGGAGCAGTACTTC; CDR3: CASSYVGDREQYF
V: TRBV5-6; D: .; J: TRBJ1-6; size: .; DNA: TGTGCCAGCAGCCCCGGCCGGGGGGCCTATAATTCACCCCTCCACTTT; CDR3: CASSPGRGAYNSPLHF
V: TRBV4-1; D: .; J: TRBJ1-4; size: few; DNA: TGCGCCAGCAGCCACCTCTGGGCCTCTGGTAAAAAACTGTTTTTT; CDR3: CASSHLWASGKKLFF
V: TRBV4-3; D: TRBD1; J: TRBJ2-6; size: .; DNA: TGCGCCAGCAGCCGAGGACAGGCAGCCTACCCTAGCGGGGCCAACGTCCTGACTTTC; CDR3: CASSRGQAAYPSGANVLTF
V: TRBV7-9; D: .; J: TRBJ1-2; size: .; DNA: TGTGCCGCGGAGTCCAACTATGGCTACACCTTC; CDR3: CAAESNYGYTF
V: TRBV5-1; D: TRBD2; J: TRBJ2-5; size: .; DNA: TGCGCCAGCAGCTCCGGACTAGCGGGAGCTACCCAAGAGACCCAGTACTTC; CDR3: CASSSGLAGATQETQYF
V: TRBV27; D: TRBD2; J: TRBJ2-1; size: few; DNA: TGTGCCAGCAGTTCGACTAGCGGAGACTACAATGAGCAGTTCTTC; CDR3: CASSSTSGDYNEQFF
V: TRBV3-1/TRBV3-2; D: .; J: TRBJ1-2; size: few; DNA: TGTGCCAGCGGAGGACAGTTTTATGGCTACACCTTC; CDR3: CASGGQFYGYTF
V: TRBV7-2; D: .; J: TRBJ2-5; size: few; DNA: TGTGCCAGCAGCTTAGAACTACAAGAGACCCAGTACTTC; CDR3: CASSLELQETQYF
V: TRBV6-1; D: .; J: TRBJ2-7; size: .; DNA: TGTGCCAGCAGTGAAGAGCCCCTCTCCTACGAGCAGTACTTC; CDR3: CASSEEPLSYEQYF
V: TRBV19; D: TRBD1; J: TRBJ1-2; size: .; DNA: TGTGCCAGTAGTAGTAGGGGACAGTATGGCTACACCTTC; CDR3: CASSSRGQYGYTF
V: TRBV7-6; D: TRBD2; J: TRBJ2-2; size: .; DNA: TGTGCCAGCAGCTCCGGGAGGGGTACTGCCGGGGAGCTGTTTTTT; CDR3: CASSSGRGTAGELFF
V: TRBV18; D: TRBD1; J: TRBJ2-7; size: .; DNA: TGTGCCAGCTCACCGGCGGGTGGGACAGGGGGCGAAGAGCAGTACTTC; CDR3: CASSPAGGTGGEEQYF
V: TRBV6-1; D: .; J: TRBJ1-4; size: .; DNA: TGTGCCAGCAGTGAACTGGGAGGTATGGGGGTCGAGGAAAAACTGTTTTTT; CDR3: CASSELGGMGVEEKLFF
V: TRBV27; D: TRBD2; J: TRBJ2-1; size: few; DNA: TGTGCCAGCAGTTTCAGACTAGCGGGCCTCAATGAGCAGTTCTTC; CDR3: CASSFRLAGLNEQFF
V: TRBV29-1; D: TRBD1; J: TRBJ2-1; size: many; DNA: TGCAGCGCGGGCCAGGGGGCTTACAATGAGCAGTTCTTC; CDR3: CSAGQGAYNEQFF